Given below is one T cell receptor (beta chain) in context. Its antigen remains unidentified. The germline CDR1 and CDR2 sequences are SGHAT and FQNNGV. Losses at the gene ends were 5 bases for V and 8 bases for J; bases not matched to a gene: 12. This CDR3 contains 15 residues. The sample is drawn from a study of circulating and synovial CD4+ cells in juvenile arthritis. The study, taken as a whole, reports: T cell genome counts differed by at least an order of magnitude between CPL and CD4 samples. Shared-clonotype fractions with synovium likely underestimate full repertoire overlap.

Sequenced samples came from active juvenile idiopathic arthritis patients. Clones were read by immunoSEQ multiplex PCR, and TCRdb kept only the in-frame ones, dropping some. The table lists tens of thousands of clones, nearly 97% of them singletons, with about 0.19% in the top ten. The TCR comes from a human donor with juvenile idiopathic arthritis. Sequenced sample: CD4+ T cells from blood. The chain carries TRBV11-2 and TRBJ1-2; 9 nucleotides agree with TRBD1. Here the CDR3 DNA reads TGTGCCAGCAGCACTCGACGACAGGGGGGTCCCGGCTACACCTTC. Its translation: CASSTRRQGGPGYTF.